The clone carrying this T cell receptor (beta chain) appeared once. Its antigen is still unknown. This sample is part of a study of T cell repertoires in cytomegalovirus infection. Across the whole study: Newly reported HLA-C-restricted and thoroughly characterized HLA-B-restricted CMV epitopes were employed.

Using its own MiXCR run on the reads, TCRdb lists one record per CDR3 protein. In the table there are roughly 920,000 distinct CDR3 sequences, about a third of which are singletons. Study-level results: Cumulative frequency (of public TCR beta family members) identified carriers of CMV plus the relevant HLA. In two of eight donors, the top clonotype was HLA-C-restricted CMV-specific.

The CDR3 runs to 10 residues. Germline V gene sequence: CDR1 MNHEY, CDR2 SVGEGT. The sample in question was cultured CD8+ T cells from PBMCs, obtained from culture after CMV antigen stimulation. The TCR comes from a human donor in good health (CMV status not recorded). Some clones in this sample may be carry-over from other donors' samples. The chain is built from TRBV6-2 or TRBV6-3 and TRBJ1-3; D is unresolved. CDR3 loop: CATAGNTIYF. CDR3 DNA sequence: TGTGCAACAGCGGGAAACACCATATATTTT.